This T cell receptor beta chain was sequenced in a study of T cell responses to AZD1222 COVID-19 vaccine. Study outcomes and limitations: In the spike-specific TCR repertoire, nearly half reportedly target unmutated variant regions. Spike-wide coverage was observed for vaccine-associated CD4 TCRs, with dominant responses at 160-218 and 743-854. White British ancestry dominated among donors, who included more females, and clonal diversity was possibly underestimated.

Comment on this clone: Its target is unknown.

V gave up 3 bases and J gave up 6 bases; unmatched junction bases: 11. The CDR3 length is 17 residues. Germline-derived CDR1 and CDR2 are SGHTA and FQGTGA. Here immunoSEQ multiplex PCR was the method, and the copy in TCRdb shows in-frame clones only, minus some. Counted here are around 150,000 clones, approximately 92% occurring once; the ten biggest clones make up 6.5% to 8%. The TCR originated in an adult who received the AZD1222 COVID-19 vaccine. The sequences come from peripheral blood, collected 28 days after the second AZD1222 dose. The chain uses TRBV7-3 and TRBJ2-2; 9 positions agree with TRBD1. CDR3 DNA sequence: TGTGCCAGCAGCTTCCGGCCGGGACAGGGAAAGGCCGGGGAGCTGTTTTTT. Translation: CASSFRPGQGKAGELFF.